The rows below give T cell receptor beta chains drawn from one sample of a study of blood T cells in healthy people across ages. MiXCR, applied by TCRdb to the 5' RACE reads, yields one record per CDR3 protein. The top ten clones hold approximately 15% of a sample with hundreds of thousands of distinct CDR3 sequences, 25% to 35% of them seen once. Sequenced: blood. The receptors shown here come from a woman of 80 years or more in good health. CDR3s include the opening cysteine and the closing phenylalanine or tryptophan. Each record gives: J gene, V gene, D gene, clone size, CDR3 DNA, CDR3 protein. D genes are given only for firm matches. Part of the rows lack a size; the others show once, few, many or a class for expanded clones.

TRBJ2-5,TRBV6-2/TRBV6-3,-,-,TGTGCCAGCAGGCTCCTTGGGTACCAAGAGACCCAGTACTTC,CASRLLGYQETQYF
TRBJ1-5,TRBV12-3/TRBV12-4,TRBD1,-,TGTGCCAGCAGGGGGGACAGGGATGCGCCTAATCAGCCCCAGCATTTT,CASRGDRDAPNQPQHF
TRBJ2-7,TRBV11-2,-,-,TGTGCCAGCAGCCCGACCGCTAGCTACGAGCAGTACTTC,CASSPTASYEQYF
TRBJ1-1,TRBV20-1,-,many,TGCAGTGCTAGAGATTGGGTGCAGGGAAAGGCGACTGAAGCTTTCTTT,CSARDWVQGKATEAFF
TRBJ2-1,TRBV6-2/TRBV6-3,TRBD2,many,TGTGCCAGCAGCCCGGGGGGGTCTAGCAGGAATGAGCAGTTCTTC,CASSPGGSSRNEQFF
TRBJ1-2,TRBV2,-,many,TGTGCCAGCAGCGAAACAGGATATGGCTACACCTTC,CASSETGYGYTF
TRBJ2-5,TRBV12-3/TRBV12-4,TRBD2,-,TGTGCCAGCAGTTTAGCCTCGGGAGGGGGAGAAGAGACCCAGTACTTC,CASSLASGGGEETQYF
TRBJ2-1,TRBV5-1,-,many,TGCGCCAGCAGCGCGGGACAGATCTACAATGAGCAGTTCTTC,CASSAGQIYNEQFF
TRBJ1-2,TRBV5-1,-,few,TGCGCCAGCAGCTTGGAACCTATCTATGGCTACACCTTC,CASSLEPIYGYTF
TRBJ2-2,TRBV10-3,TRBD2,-,TGTGCCATCAGCCCGGGACTAGCGGCCGGGGAGCTGTTTTTT,CAISPGLAAGELFF
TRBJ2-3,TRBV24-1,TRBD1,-,TGTGCCACCAGTGATTCAGGACAGGCGGGAGATACGCAGTATTTT,CATSDSGQAGDTQYF
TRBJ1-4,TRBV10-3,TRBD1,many,TGTGCCATCAGTGAGTCGGGGACAGGGGCTGAAAAACTGTTTTTT,CAISESGTGAEKLFF
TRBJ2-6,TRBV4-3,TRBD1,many,TGCGCCAGCAGCCCCCAAAGGACAGGATCAGGGGCCAACGTCCTGACTTTC,CASSPQRTGSGANVLTF
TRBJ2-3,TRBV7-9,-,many,TGTGCCAGCAGCTTAGGGCAGGTCAACACAGATACGCAGTATTTT,CASSLGQVNTDTQYF
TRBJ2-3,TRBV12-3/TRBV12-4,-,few,TGTGCCAGCAGTTTTCCGAGGGGATTGTTGAGTACAGATGCGCAGTATTTT,CASSFPRGLLSTDAQYF
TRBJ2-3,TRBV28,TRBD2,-,TGTGCCAGCAGTTTAACTGTGGGAGGGGATACGCAGTATTTT,CASSLTVGGDTQYF
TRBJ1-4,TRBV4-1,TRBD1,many,TGCGCCAGCAGCCGTACAGGGGGGGATGAAAAACTGTTTTTT,CASSRTGGDEKLFF
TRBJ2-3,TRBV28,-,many,TGTGCCAGCAGGCGGGGGCTAAGGGCAGATACGCAGTATTTT,CASRRGLRADTQYF
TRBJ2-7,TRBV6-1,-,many,TGTGCCAGCAGAGGATGGGACACCTCCTACGAGCAGTACTTC,CASRGWDTSYEQYF
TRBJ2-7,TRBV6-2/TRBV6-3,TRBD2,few,TGTGCCAGCAGTTACCCCACTAGCGGGGGGCCTAATAGCTCCTACAATGAGCAGTACTTC,CASSYPTSGGPNSSYNEQYF
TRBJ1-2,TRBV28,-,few,TGTGCCAGCAGGCCAGTCGTTTCTATCGGCTACACCTTC,CASRPVVSIGYTF
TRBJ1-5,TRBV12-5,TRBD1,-,TGTGCTAGTGGTTTGGTCCAGGGGGTCGGCAATCAGCCCCAGCATTTT,CASGLVQGVGNQPQHF
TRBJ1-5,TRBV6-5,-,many,TGTGCCAGCAGGACGGGGCCCGATCAGCCCCAGCATTTT,CASRTGPDQPQHF
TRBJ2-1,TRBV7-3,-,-,TGTGCCAGCAGCTCATTACATGTTCGCAGTGAGGGCATCGGTGAGCAGTTCTTC,CASSSLHVRSEGIGEQFF
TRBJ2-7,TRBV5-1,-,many,TGCGCCAGCAGCTTGAACCAGGTTAACTACGAGCAGTACTTC,CASSLNQVNYEQYF
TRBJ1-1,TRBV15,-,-,TGTGCCACCAGCAGAGATAACAGGGTGAACACTGAAGCTTTCTTT,CATSRDNRVNTEAFF
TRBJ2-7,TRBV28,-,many,TGTGCCAGCAGTTTGGGGGGGCGCCTAACATACGAGCAGTACTTC,CASSLGGRLTYEQYF
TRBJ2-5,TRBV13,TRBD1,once,TGTGCCAGCAGCTTAGGAGGGGGCAATGAAGGGACCCAGTACTTC,CASSLGGGNEGTQYF
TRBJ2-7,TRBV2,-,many,TGTGCCAGCAAAGTACAGCGATTCTTCTACGAGCAGTACTTC,CASKVQRFFYEQYF
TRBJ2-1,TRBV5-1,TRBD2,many,TGCGCCAGCAGCTTGGGGACTAGCGGGGGGGCCGCTATGAGCTCCTACAATGAGCAGTTCTTC,CASSLGTSGGAAMSSYNEQFF
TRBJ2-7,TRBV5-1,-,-,TGCGCCAGCAGCTTGGCCGGTGCGCGCTCCCACGAGCAGTACTTC,CASSLAGARSHEQYF
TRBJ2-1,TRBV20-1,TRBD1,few,TGCAGTGCTAGAGATAGGGTGACAGGGGTGAGGAATGAGCAGTTCTTC,CSARDRVTGVRNEQFF
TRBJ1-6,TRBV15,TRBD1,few,TGTGCCACCAGCAGAGGGGACAGGGCTAATTCACCCCTCCACTTT,CATSRGDRANSPLHF
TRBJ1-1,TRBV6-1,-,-,-,CASILDSNTEAFF
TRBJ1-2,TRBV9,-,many,TGTGCCAGCAGCCTCGAGGAGGGGGGGTTCTATGGCTACACCTTC,CASSLEEGGFYGYTF
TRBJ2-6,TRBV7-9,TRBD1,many,TGTGCCAGCAGCTTGACAGGGGGCTCTGGGGCCAACGTCCTGACTTTC,CASSLTGGSGANVLTF
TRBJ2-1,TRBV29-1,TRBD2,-,TGCAGCGGACGACTAGCGGGATACAATGAGCGGTTCTTC,CSGRLAGYNERFF
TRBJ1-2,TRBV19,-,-,TGTGCCAGTACCACCTCGAAAGGGGGGGGCTATGGCTACACCTTC,CASTTSKGGGYGYTF
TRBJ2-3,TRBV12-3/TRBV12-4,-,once,TGTGCCAGCAGTCCCCGTCAGCGGAGAGCAGATACGGAATATTTT,CASSPRQRRADTEYF
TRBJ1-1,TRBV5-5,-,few,TGTGCCAGCAGTCCCCCGGGGCGGCGAGGAACTCGCGCTTTCTTT,CASSPPGRRGTRAFF
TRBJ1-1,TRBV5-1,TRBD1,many,TGCGCCAGCAGCATTCAGGACAGGGGGCGCGACACTGAAGCTTTCTTT,CASSIQDRGRDTEAFF
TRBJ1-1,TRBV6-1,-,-,TGTGCCAGCTCGCCAGTTTTGAACACTGAAGCTTTCTTT,CASSPVLNTEAFF
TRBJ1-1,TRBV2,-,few,TGTGCCAGCAGTGAAGGTGTGAACACTGAAGCTTTCTTT,CASSEGVNTEAFF
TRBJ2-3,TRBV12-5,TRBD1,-,TGTGCTAGTGGTCCGGGGGACAGGGCAGATACGCAGTATTTT,CASGPGDRADTQYF
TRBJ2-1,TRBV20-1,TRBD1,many,TGCAGTGCCAGGGACAGGGCTAACTACAATGAGCAGTTCTTC,CSARDRANYNEQFF
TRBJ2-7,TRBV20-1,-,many,TGCAGTGCTCCTCTACAAACAGGGTCCTACGAGCAGTACTTC,CSAPLQTGSYEQYF
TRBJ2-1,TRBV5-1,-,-,TGCGCCAGCAGCAGGTCAGGGGAAGAGACCCAGTTCTTC,CASSRSGEETQFF
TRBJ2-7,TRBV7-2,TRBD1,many,TGTGCCAGCAGCCCTTCGACAGGGAGCTACGAGCAGTACTTC,CASSPSTGSYEQYF
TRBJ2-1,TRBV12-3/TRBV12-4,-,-,TGTGCCAGCACTCTGGGGGCTTCCTACAATGAGCAGTTCTTC,CASTLGASYNEQFF
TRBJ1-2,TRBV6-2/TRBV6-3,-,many,TGTGCCAGCAGGGACTCCAAGGCCCATGGCTACACCTTC,CASRDSKAHGYTF
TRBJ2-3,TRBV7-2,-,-,TGTGCCAACAGCCCCCATCTCCTGGGGGATACGCAGTATTTT,CANSPHLLGDTQYF
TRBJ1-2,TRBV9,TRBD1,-,TGTGCCAGCAGCGTAGATGACAGGGGGATCTATGGCTACACCTTC,CASSVDDRGIYGYTF
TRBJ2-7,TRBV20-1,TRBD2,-,TGCAGTGCTAGGTCCGGGACTAGCGGATACGAGCAGTACTTC,CSARSGTSGYEQYF
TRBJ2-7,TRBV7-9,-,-,TGTGCCAGCAGCTTAGGAGGGGCAGGTGGGCAGTACTTC,CASSLGGAGGQYF
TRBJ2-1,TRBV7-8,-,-,TGTGCCAGCAGCTCCAGCCGGGCTAAAGGCAATGAGCAGTTCTTC,CASSSSRAKGNEQFF